This T cell receptor (beta chain) emerged from a study of glioma-infiltrating T cells. Study results and caveats: Gliomas, especially low-grade, showed above-expected tissue-blood divergence; non-neoplastic patients showed below.

Amplification of TCR alpha and beta CDR3 regions from RNA used iRepertoire nested multiplex PCR. TCRdb re-called the multiplex PCR reads through MiXCR, storing one row per CDR3 protein. Of about 130,000 distinct CDR3 sequences listed, approximately 25% were seen once; the top ten hold approximately 14%. A note on this clonotype: Its specificity is unknown. A much more abundant neighbour one base away suggests this may be a read error.

This TCR was sampled from a human donor with low-grade glioma or glioblastoma, undergoing nonglioma brain surgery, or in good health (not recorded which). The sequenced material came from glioma tissue, nonneoplastic brain tissue, or PBMCs (not recorded which).

The CDR3 region has the DNA TGCAGTGCTACGATACAGGGGGCTCGGACTGAAGCTTTCTTT. Residues: CSATIQGARTEAFF. The chain links TRBV20-1 to TRBJ1-1, with TRBD1 identical over 9 bases. V shed 4 bases, J shed 5 bases, and the junction held 8 bases outside the gene matches. Per germline, CDR1 DFQATT and CDR2 SNEGSKA (reference sequence). CDR3 length: 14 amino acids.